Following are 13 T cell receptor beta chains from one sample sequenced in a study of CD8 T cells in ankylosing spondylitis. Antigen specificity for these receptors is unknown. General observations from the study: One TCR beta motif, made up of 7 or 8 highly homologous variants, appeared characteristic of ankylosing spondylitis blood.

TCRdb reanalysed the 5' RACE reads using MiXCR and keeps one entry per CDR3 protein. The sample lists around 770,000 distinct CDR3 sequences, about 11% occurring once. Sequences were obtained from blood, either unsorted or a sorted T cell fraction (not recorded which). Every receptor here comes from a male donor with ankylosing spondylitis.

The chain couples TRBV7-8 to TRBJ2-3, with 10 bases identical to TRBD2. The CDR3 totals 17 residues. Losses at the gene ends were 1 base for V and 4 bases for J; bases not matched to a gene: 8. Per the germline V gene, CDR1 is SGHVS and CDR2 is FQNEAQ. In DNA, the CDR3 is TGTGCCAGCAGCTTAGTCCCTAGCGGGAGTCTCGCAGATACGCAGTATTTT. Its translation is CASSLVPSGSLADTQYF.

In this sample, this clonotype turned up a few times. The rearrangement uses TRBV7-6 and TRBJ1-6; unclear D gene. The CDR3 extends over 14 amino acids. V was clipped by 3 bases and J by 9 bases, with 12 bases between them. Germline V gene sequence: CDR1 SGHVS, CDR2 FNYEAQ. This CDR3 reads CASSFALRASPLHF. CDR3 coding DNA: TGTGCCAGCAGCTTCGCGCTAAGGGCTTCACCCCTCCACTTT. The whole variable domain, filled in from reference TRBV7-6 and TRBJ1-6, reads GAGVSQSPRYKVTKRGQDVALRCDPISGHVSLYWYRQALGQGPEFLTYFNYEAQQDKSGLPNDRFSAERPEGSISTLTIQRTEQRDSAMYRCASSFALRASPLHFGNGTRLTVT.

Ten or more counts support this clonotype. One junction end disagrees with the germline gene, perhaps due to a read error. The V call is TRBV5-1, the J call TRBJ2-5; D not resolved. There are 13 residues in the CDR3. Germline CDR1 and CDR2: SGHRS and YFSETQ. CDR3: CASSLLGQETQYF. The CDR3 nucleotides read TGTGCCAGCAGCTTGCTGGGTCAAGAGACCCAGTACTTC.

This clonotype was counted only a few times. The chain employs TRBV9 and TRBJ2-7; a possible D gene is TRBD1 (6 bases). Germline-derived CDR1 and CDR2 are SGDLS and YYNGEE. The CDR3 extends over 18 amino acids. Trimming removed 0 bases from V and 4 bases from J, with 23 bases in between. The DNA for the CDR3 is TGTGCCAGCAGCGTAGGGGATATCGTAGGGGACAATTGGTACGAGCAGTACTTC. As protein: CASSVGDIVGDNWYEQYF.

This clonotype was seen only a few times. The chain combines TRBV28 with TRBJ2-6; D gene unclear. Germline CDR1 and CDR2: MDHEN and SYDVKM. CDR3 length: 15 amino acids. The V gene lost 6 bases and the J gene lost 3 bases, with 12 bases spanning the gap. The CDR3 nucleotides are TGTGCCAGCAGCCCCGGGTCTTATGGGGCCAACGTCCTGACTTTC. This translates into CASSPGSYGANVLTF.

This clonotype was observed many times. In DNA form, the CDR3 reads TGCAGTGCCCCGCGAGGGGCTATTGTAGATACGCAGTATTTT. Translation gives CSAPRGAIVDTQYF. The chain carries TRBV20-1 and TRBJ2-3; possibly TRBD1 or TRBD2 for D (5 bases each). The germline V gene has CDR1 DFQATT and CDR2 SNEGSKA (reference sequence). V gave up 6 bases and J gave up 5 bases, with 18 bases separating them. The CDR3 contains 14 residues.

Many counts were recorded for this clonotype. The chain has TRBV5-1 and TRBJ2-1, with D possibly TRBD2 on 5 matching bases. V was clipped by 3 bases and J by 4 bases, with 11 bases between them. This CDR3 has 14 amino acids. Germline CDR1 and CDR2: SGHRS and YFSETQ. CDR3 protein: CASSSMSGYNEQFF. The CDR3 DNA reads TGCGCCAGCAGCTCGATGTCGGGGTACAATGAGCAGTTCTTC.

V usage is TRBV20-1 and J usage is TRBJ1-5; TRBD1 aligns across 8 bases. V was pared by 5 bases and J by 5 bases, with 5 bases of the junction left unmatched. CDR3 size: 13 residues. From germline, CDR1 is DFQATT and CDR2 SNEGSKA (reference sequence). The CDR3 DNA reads TGCAGTGCTGGACAGGGTAGGGATCAGCCCCAGCATTTT. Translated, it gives CSAGQGRDQPQHF.

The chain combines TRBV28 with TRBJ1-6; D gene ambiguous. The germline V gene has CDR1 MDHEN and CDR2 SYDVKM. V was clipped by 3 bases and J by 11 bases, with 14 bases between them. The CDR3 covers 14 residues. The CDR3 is CASSLSAAQTPLHF. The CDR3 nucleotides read TGTGCCAGCAGTTTGTCGGCAGCCCAGACACCCCTCCACTTT.

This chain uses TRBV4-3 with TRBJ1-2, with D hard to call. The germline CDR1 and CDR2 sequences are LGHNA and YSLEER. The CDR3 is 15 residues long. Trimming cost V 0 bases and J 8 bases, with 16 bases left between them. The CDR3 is CASSQDLTRQLGYTF. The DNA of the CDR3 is TGCGCCAGCAGCCAAGATCTTACAAGGCAGTTGGGCTACACCTTC.

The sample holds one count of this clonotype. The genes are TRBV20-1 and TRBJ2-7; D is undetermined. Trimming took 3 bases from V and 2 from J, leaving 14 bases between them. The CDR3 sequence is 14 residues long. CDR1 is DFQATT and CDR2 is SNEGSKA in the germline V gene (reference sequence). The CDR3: CSASLTTAAYEQYF. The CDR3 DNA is TGCAGTGCTAGTTTAACTACAGCAGCCTACGAGCAGTACTTC.

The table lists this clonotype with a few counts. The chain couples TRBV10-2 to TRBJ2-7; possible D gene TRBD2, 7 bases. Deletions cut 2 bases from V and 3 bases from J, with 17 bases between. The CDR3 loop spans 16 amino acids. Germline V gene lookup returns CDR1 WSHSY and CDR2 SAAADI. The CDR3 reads CASSEMGQREGYEQYF. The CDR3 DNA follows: TGCGCCAGCAGTGAGATGGGACAAAGGGAGGGCTACGAGCAGTACTTC.

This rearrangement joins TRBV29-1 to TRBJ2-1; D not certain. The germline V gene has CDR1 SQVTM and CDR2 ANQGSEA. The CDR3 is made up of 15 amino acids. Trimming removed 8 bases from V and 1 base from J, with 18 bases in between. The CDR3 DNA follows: TGCAGCCCTTATTTCAGAGTGTCTTCCTACAATGAGCAGTTCTTC. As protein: CSPYFRVSSYNEQFF.